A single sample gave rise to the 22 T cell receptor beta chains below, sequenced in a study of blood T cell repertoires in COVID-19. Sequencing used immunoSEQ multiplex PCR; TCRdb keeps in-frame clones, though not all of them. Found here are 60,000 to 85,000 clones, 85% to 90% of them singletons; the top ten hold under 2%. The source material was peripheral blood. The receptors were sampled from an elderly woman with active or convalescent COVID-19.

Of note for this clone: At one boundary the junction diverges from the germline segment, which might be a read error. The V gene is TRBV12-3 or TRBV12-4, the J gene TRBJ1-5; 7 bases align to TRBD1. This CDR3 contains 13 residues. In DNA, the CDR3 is TGTGCCAGCAGCCCGGGACAGCATCAGCACCAGCATTTT. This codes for CASSPGQHQHQHF.

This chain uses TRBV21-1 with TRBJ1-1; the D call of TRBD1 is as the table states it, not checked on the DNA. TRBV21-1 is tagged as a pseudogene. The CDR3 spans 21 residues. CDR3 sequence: CASSKGECLWASSLLNTEAFF. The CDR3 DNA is TGTGCCAGCAGCAAAGGAGAGTGTCTATGGGCCTCCTCGCTACTGAACACTGAAGCTTTCTTT.

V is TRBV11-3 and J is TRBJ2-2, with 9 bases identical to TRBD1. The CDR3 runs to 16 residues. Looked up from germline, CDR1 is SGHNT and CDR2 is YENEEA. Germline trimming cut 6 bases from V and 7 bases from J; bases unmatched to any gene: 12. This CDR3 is CASRPPRTGVSGELFF. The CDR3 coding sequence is TGTGCCAGCAGGCCTCCCCGGACAGGGGTTAGCGGGGAGCTGTTTTTT.

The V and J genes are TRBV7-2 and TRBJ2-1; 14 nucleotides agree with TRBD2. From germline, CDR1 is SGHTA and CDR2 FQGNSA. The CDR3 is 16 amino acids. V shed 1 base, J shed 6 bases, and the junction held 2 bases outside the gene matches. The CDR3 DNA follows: TGTGCCAGCAGCTTAGTCGGGACTAGCGGGGGCAATGAGCAGTTCTTC. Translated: CASSLVGTSGGNEQFF.

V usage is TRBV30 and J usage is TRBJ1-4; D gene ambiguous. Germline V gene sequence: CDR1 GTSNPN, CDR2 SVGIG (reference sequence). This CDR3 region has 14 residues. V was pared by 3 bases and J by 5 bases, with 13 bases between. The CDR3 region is CAWRPRGENEKLFF. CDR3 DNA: TGTGCCTGGAGGCCCCGCGGAGAGAATGAAAAACTGTTTTTT. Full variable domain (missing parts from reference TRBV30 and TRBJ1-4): SQTIHQWPATLVQPVGSPLSLECTVEGTSNPNLYWYRQAAGRGLQLLFYSVGIGQISSEVPQNLSASRPQDRQFILSSKKLLLSDSGFYLCAWRPRGENEKLFFGSGTQLSVL.

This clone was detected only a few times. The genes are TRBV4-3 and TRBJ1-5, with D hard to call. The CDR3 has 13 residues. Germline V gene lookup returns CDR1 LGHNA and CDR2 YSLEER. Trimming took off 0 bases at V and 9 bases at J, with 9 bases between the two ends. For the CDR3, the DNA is TGCGCCAGCAGCCAAGAGAGAGAGCGGCCCCAGCATTTT. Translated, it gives CASSQERERPQHF.

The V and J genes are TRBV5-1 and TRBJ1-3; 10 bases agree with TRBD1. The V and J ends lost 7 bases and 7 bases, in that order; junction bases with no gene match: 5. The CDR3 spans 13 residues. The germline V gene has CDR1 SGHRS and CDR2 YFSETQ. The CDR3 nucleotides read TGCGCCAGCGCACGGGACAGGGGTAACACCATATATTTT. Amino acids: CASARDRGNTIYF.

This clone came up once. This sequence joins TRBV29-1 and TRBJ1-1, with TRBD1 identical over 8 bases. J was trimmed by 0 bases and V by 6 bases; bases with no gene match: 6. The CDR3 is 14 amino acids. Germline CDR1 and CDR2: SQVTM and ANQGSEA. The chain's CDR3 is CSVVRDRLNTEAFF. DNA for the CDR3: TGCAGCGTGGTTAGGGACAGGTTGAACACTGAAGCTTTCTTT.

CDR3 amino acids: CASSVLAGDGEQYF. CDR3 in DNA: TGTGCCAGCAGCGTTTTAGCGGGAGATGGCGAGCAGTACTTC. V is TRBV9 and J is TRBJ2-7; TRBD2 matches 9 bases. In germline, CDR1 is SGDLS, CDR2 YYNGEE. V was pared by 2 bases and J by 6 bases, with 6 bases of the junction left unmatched. The CDR3 length is 14 residues. The variable domain in full, with the rest retrieved from reference TRBV9 and TRBJ2-7, is DSGVTQTPKHLITATGQRVTLRCSPRSGDLSVYWYQQSLDQGLQFLIQYYNGEERAKGNILERFSAQQFPDLHSELNLSSLELGDSALYFCASSVLAGDGEQYFGPGTRLTVT.

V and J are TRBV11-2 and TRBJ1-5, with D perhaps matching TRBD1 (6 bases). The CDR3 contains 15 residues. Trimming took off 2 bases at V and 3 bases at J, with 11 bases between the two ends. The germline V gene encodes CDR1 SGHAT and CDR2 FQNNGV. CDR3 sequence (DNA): TGTGCCAGCAGCTTATCAGGACAGCACAATCAGCCCCAGCATTTT. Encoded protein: CASSLSGQHNQPQHF.

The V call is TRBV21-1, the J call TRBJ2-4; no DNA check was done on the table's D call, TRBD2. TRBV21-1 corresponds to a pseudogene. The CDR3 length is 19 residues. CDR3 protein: CASSAHGNLRRAAKNIQYF. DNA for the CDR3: TGTGCCAGCAGCGCTCACGGGAACCTCCGAAGGGCAGCCAAAAACATTCAGTACTTC.

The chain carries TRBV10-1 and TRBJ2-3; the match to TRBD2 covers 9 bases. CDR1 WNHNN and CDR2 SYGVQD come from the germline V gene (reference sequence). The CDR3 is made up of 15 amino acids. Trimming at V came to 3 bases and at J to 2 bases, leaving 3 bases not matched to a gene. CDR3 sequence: CASSEAGGPTDTQYF. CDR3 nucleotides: TGCGCCAGCAGTGAAGCGGGGGGCCCCACAGATACGCAGTATTTT.

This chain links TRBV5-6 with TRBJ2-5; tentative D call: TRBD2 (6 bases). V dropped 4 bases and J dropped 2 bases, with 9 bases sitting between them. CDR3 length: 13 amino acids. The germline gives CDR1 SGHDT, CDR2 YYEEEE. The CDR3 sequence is CASSRGTQETQYF. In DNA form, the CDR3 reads TGTGCCAGCAGCCGAGGGACTCAAGAGACCCAGTACTTC.

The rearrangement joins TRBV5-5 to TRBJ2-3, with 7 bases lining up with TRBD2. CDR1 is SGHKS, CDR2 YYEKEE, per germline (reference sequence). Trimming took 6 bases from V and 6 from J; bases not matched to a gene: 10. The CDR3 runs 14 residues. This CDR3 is CASTLTGGKDTQYF. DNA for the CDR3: TGTGCCAGCACCCTAACCGGGGGGAAGGATACGCAGTATTTT.

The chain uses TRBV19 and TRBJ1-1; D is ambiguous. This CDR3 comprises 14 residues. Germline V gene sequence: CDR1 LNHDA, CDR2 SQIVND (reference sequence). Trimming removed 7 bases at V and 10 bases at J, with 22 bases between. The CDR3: CASNPPGGRIRAFF. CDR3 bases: TGTGCCAGTAATCCGCCCGGAGGGCGAATTCGAGCTTTCTTT. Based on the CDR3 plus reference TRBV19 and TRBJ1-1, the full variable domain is DGGITQSPKYLFRKEGQNVTLSCEQNLNHDAMYWYRQDPGQGLRLIYYSQIVNDFQKGDIAEGYSVSREKKESFPLTVTSAQKNPTAFYLCASNPPGGRIRAFFGQGTRLTVV.

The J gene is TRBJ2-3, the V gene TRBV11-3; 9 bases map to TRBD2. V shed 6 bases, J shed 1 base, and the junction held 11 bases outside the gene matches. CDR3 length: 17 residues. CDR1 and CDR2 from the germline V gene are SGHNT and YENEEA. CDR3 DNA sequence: TGTGCCAGCAGTAACGCCTGGCGGGAGGGGGGCACAGATACGCAGTATTTT. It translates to CASSNAWREGGTDTQYF.

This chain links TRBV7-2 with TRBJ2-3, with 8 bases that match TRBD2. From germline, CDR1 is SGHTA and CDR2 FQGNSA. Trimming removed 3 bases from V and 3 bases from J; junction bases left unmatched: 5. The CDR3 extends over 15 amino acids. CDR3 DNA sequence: TGTGCCAGCAGCTTCCCGGGACTAGGGACAGATACGCAGTATTTT. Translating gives CASSFPGLGTDTQYF.

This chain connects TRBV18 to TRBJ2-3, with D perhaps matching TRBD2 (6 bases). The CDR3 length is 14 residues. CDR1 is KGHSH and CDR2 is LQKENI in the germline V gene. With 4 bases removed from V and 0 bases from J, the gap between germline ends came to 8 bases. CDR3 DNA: TGTGCCAGCTCACAGGGACTTAGCACAGATACGCAGTATTTT. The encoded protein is CASSQGLSTDTQYF.

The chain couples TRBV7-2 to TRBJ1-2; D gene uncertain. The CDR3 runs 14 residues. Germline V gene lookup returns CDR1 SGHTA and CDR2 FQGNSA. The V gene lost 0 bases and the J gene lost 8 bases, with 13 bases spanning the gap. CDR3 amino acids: CASSLASQAQGYTF. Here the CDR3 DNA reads TGTGCCAGCAGCTTAGCAAGTCAGGCTCAAGGCTACACCTTC.

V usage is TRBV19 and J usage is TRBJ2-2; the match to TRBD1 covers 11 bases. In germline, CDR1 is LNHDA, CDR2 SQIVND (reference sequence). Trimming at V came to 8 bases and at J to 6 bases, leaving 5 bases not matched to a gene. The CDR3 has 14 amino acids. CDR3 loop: CASSGTGGAGELFF. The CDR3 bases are TGTGCCAGTTCCGGGACAGGGGGGGCCGGGGAGCTGTTTTTT.

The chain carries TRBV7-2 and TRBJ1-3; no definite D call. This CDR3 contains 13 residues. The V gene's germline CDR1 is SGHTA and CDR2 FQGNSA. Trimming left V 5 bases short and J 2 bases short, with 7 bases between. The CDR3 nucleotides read TGTGCCAGCAGCCCCTCTCCTGGAAACACCATATATTTT. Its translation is CASSPSPGNTIYF.

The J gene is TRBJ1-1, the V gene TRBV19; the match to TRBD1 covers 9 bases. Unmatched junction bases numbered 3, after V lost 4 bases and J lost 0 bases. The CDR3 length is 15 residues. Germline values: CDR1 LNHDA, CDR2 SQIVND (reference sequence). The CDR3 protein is CASSRTGVVNTEAFF. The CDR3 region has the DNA TGTGCCAGTAGTAGGACAGGGGTGGTGAACACTGAAGCTTTCTTT.